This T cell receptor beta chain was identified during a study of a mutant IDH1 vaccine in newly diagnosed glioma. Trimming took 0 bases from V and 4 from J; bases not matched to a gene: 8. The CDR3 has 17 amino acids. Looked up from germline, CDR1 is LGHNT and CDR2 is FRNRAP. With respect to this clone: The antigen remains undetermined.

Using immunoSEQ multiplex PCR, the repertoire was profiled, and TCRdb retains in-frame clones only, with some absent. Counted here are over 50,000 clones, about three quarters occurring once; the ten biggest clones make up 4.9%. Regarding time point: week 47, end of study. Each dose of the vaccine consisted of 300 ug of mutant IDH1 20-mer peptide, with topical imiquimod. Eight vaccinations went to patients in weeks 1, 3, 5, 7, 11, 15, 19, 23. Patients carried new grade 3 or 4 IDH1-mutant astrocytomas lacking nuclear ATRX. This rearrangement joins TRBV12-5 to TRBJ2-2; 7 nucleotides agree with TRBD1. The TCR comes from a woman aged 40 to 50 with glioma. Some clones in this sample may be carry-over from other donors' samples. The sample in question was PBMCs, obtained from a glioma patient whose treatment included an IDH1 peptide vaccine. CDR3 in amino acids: CASGLVEGTATTGELFF. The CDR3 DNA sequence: TGTGCTAGTGGTTTGGTTGAAGGGACAGCAACCACCGGGGAGCTGTTTTTT.